These 28 T cell receptor beta chains were all obtained from the same sample, sequenced in a study of blood T cell repertoires in COVID-19. Here immunoSEQ multiplex PCR was the method, and the copy in TCRdb shows in-frame clones only, minus some. The table has 300,000 to 500,000 clones, roughly 90% seen once. What was sequenced was PBMCs or T cells enriched from blood (not recorded which). These receptors came from a woman in her twenties or thirties with acute COVID-19.

This chain uses TRBV29-1 with TRBJ2-3, with D possibly TRBD2 on 6 matching bases. Trimming shortened V by 6 bases and J by 3 bases, and 13 bases separated the two germline ends. The CDR3 runs to 13 residues. The germline gives CDR1 SQVTM, CDR2 ANQGSEA. CDR3 region: CSVRLDSTDTQYF. CDR3 DNA: TGCAGCGTGAGACTAGATAGTACAGATACGCAGTATTTT.

V gene TRBV4-1 combines with J gene TRBJ1-5; a weak D match, TRBD1 (6 bases). Trimming removed 4 bases at V and 7 bases at J, with 17 bases between. Germline lookup yields CDR1 MGHRA and CDR2 YSYEKL. The CDR3 totals 15 residues. The DNA for the CDR3 is TGCGCCAGCAGCCCCGACAGGTCGTTGAGGCAGCCCCAGCATTTT. This codes for CASSPDRSLRQPQHF.

A single count supports this clone. J is TRBJ2-1 and V is TRBV7-3; weak D call: TRBD2 (6 bases). CDR1 is SGHTA and CDR2 is FQGTGA in the germline V gene. The CDR3 has 15 amino acids. Trimming removed 5 bases from V and 7 bases from J, with 18 bases in between. The CDR3 DNA is TGTGCCAGCAGCCCCGGGCCCATTGGGGGGAATGAGCAGTTCTTC. Amino acid sequence: CASSPGPIGGNEQFF.

This clone was recorded a few times. The V gene is TRBV5-1, the J gene TRBJ2-2; perhaps TRBD2 as D (6 bases). Between the trimmed V and J ends, which lost 1 base and 3 bases, there was a span of 13 bases. The CDR3 extends over 16 amino acids. The germline V gene has CDR1 SGHRS and CDR2 YFSETQ. The CDR3 sequence is CASSLWRAPDTGELFF. DNA of the CDR3: TGCGCCAGCAGCTTGTGGAGGGCCCCGGACACCGGGGAGCTGTTTTTT.

This clone was recorded only once. The rearrangement uses TRBV3-1 (or the pseudogene TRBV3-2) and TRBJ2-2; tentative D call: TRBD2 (6 bases). V lost 5 bases to trimming and J lost 6 bases, with 16 bases between them. The CDR3 sequence is 15 residues long. Germline V lookup: CDR1 LGHDT, CDR2 YNNKEL (reference sequence). CDR3 bases: TGTGCCAGCAGCTACCGGGACTTAAAGGCCGGGGAGCTGTTTTTT. Amino acids: CASSYRDLKAGELFF.

This clone was picked up one time. The V and J genes are TRBV4-1 and TRBJ1-2, with 8 positions matching TRBD1. Germline assignment: CDR1 MGHRA and CDR2 YSYEKL. CDR3 length: 16 residues. With 0 bases clipped from V and 4 bases from J, the junction kept 7 bases outside the gene matches. This chain's CDR3 is CASSQDNQGAFYGYTF. CDR3 bases: TGCGCCAGCAGCCAAGACAACCAGGGGGCTTTCTATGGCTACACCTTC.

CDR3 nucleotides: TGTGCCAGCAGTTACCCGATTGGAGTAGCGGGGGGGAATTACCAAGAGACCCAGTACTTC. This gives the protein CASSYPIGVAGGNYQETQYF. The chain is built from TRBV6-2 or TRBV6-3 and TRBJ2-5, with TRBD2 matching 11 bases. J was trimmed by 0 bases and V by 2 bases; bases with no gene match: 14. The length of the CDR3 is 20 residues. Germline V gene sequence: CDR1 MNHEY, CDR2 SVGEGT.

The CDR3 is CASSQGGQGGSPLHF. DNA for the CDR3: TGTGCCAGCAGCCAGGGGGGACAGGGAGGTTCACCCCTCCACTTT. The chain carries TRBV3-1 (or the pseudogene TRBV3-2) and TRBJ1-6; TRBD1 matches 9 bases. The CDR3 is 15 residues long. Unmatched junction bases numbered 6, after V lost 3 bases and J lost 9 bases. Germline loops: CDR1 LGHDT, CDR2 YNNKEL (reference sequence).

The chain is built from TRBV18 and TRBJ1-3; D possibly corresponds to TRBD1 (6 bases). The CDR3 loop spans 16 amino acids. CDR1 and CDR2 (germline): KGHSH, LQKENI. The V end was cut by 5 bases, the J end by 0 bases, with 14 bases between. CDR3 nucleotides: TGTGCCAGCTCAGTCAACAGGGTTGGCTCTGGAAACACCATATATTTT. It codes for CASSVNRVGSGNTIYF.

Here the CDR3 DNA reads TGTGCTAGTGGTTTTGGGGGAAGGGGGAATTCACCCCTCCACTTT. Protein product: CASGFGGRGNSPLHF. The chain recombines TRBV12-5 with TRBJ1-6; TRBD1 is a possible D gene (6 bases). CDR3 length: 15 residues. CDR1 LGHNT and CDR2 FRNRAP come from the germline V gene. Trimming stripped 3 bases from V and 7 bases from J, with 13 bases between.

The chain recombines TRBV19 with TRBJ2-1, with 8 bases aligning to TRBD1. After removal of 3 bases from V and 7 bases from J, the junction contained 5 bases not matched to a gene. The CDR3 sequence is 14 residues long. Germline V CDR1 and CDR2: LNHDA, SQIVND (reference sequence). The CDR3 coding sequence is TGTGCCAGTAGTATCTGGACAGGGCCTAATGAGCAGTTCTTC. Translating it yields CASSIWTGPNEQFF.

The rearrangement joins TRBV9 to TRBJ2-3, with D tentatively TRBD2 (5 bases). Germline V CDR1 and CDR2: SGDLS, YYNGEE. V was pared by 4 bases and J by 2 bases, with 14 bases between. The CDR3 length is 15 residues. CDR3 amino acids: CASSSGGRITDTQYF. CDR3 in DNA: TGTGCCAGCAGCTCAGGCGGGCGAATCACAGATACGCAGTATTTT.

This chain connects TRBV7-2 to TRBJ2-5, with D hard to call. The CDR3 is 13 amino acids. The V gene lost 2 bases and the J gene lost 5 bases, with 9 bases spanning the gap. The germline gives CDR1 SGHTA, CDR2 FQGNSA. The CDR3 DNA follows: TGTGCCAGCAGCTTAACCCCGGTGGAGACCCAGTACTTC. It yields the protein CASSLTPVETQYF.

This clone was detected only once. V is TRBV5-4 and J is TRBJ2-3, with TRBD1 matching over 7 bases. The CDR3 has 16 amino acids. V gave up 2 bases and J gave up 5 bases; unmatched junction bases: 11. Germline-derived CDR1 and CDR2 are SGHNT and YYREEE (reference sequence). CDR3 nucleotide sequence: TGTGCCAGCAGCTTAGTCGGACAGGCGATGGGAGATACGCAGTATTTT. Translating it yields CASSLVGQAMGDTQYF.

The chain is built from TRBV6-2 or TRBV6-3 and TRBJ2-1; TRBD2 matches at 11 bases. The V and J ends lost 6 bases and 0 bases, in that order; junction bases with no gene match: 16. The length of the CDR3 is 20 residues. Per germline, CDR1 MNHEY and CDR2 SVGEGT. Here the CDR3 DNA reads TGTGCCAGCAGCCTCGCGCGGGGCCTTAGCGGGGGGGCCTCCTACAATGAGCAGTTCTTC. This sequence encodes CASSLARGLSGGASYNEQFF.

The chain uses TRBV6-2 or TRBV6-3 and TRBJ1-5; D is perhaps TRBD1 (5 bases). CDR3 size: 17 residues. V lost 0 bases and J lost 1, with 13 bases in between. CDR1 MNHEY and CDR2 SVGEGT come from the germline V gene. DNA for the CDR3: TGTGCCAGCAGTTACTCGAGGGACTACTACAGCAATCAGCCCCAGCATTTT. Protein sequence: CASSYSRDYYSNQPQHF.

This chain connects TRBV29-1 to TRBJ1-6; D is ambiguous. Trimming left V 4 bases short and J 14 bases short, with 12 bases between. CDR3 length: 11 residues. Germline-derived CDR1 and CDR2 are SQVTM and ANQGSEA. The CDR3 region is CSVATGLALHF. DNA for the CDR3: TGCAGCGTTGCGACGGGGTTGGCCCTCCACTTT.

In its sample, this clone was seen a few times. The V call is TRBV30, the J call TRBJ2-1; D not certain. V was cut by 2 bases and J by 7 bases, with 6 bases left in between. CDR1 and CDR2 from the germline V gene are GTSNPN and SVGIG (reference sequence). The CDR3 has 11 residues. The CDR3 protein is CAWSFSNEQFF. CDR3 in DNA: TGTGCCTGGAGTTTTTCGAATGAGCAGTTCTTC.

This clone was observed once. The chain couples TRBV24-1 to TRBJ2-1; 12 bases agree with TRBD2. After removal of 1 base from V and 8 bases from J, the junction contained 8 bases not matched to a gene. Germline V gene sequence: CDR1 KGHDR, CDR2 SFDVKD. CDR3 length equals 17 residues. CDR3 sequence: CATSDFGLAGKGYEQFF. The DNA for the CDR3 is TGTGCCACCAGTGATTTCGGACTAGCGGGGAAGGGCTATGAGCAGTTCTTC.

The CDR3 protein is CASSGGQGSPEAFF. The CDR3 DNA sequence: TGTGCCAGCAGCGGGGGACAGGGGAGTCCTGAAGCTTTCTTT. The chain carries TRBV5-5 and TRBJ1-1, with 10 bases aligning to TRBD1. This CDR3 is 14 amino acids long. V lost 4 bases and J lost 6; bases outside the gene matches: 6. CDR1 and CDR2 from the germline V gene are SGHKS and YYEKEE (reference sequence). Complete variable domain (other parts from reference TRBV5-5 and TRBJ1-1): DAGVTQSPTHLIKTRGQQVTLRCSPISGHKSVSWYQQVLGQGPQFIFQYYEKEERGRGNFPDRFSARQFPNYSSELNVNALLLGDSALYLCASSGGQGSPEAFFGQGTRLTVV.

J is TRBJ2-6 and V is TRBV7-9; possibly TRBD2 for D (6 bases). The CDR3 has 16 residues. The germline V and J ends were trimmed by 6 bases and 2 bases, with 14 bases remaining between them. The germline CDR1 and CDR2 sequences are SEHNR and FQNEAQ (reference sequence). The CDR3 DNA follows: TGTGCCAGCAGTTTTGCCTGGGGGGCTGGGGCCAACGTCCTGACTTTC. Residues: CASSFAWGAGANVLTF. Complete variable domain (other parts from reference TRBV7-9 and TRBJ2-6): DTGVSQNPRHKITKRGQNVTFRCDPISEHNRLYWYRQTLGQGPEFLTYFQNEAQLEKSRLLSDRFSAERPKGSFSTLEIQRTEQGDSAMYLCASSFAWGAGANVLTFGAGSRLTVL.

The CDR3 spells CASSLKGQKLFF. The CDR3 DNA is TGTGCCAGCAGTTTAAAGGGGCAAAAACTGTTTTTT. The chain joins TRBV28 to TRBJ1-4; weak D call: TRBD1 (5 bases). CDR1 is MDHEN and CDR2 is SYDVKM in the germline V gene. The CDR3 sequence is 12 residues long. With 2 bases removed from V and 9 bases from J, the gap between germline ends came to 7 bases.

In the case of this clone: Other nucleotide sequences from this sample produce the same CDR3. This rearrangement joins TRBV7-2 to TRBJ2-7, with D unresolved. The CDR3 consists of 12 residues. Trimming removed 4 bases at V and 2 bases at J, with 6 bases between. Per germline, CDR1 SGHTA and CDR2 FQGNSA. CDR3 protein: CASSSGAYEQYF. Here the CDR3 DNA reads TGTGCCAGCAGCTCAGGCGCCTACGAGCAGTACTTC.

This chain joins TRBV5-1 and TRBJ1-2; TRBD1 matches 10 bases. This CDR3 region has 15 residues. Looked up from germline, CDR1 is SGHRS and CDR2 is YFSETQ. V shed 3 bases, J shed 8 bases, and the junction held 10 bases outside the gene matches. The CDR3 DNA follows: TGCGCCAGCAGCTCGTCCCGGGACAGGGGAGGGGGCTACACCTTC. Encoded protein: CASSSSRDRGGGYTF. Full variable domain (outside the CDR3, taken from reference TRBV5-1 and TRBJ1-2): KAGVTQTPRYLIKTRGQQVTLSCSPISGHRSVSWYQQTPGQGLQFLFEYFSETQRNKGNFPGRFSGRQFSNSRSEMNVSTLELGDSALYLCASSSSRDRGGGYTFGSGTRLTVV.

The chain carries TRBV9 and TRBJ2-7; D is perhaps TRBD1 (5 bases). V lost 4 bases and J 4 bases, leaving 21 bases between the germline ends. CDR1 and CDR2 (germline): SGDLS, YYNGEE. The CDR3 is 16 residues long. CDR3 in DNA: TGTGCCAGCAGCCTGGCTGGGGCAGGGCCAGTATACGAGCAGTACTTC. Its protein is CASSLAGAGPVYEQYF.

The rearrangement links TRBV5-5 to TRBJ2-7; D gene unclear. Trimming removed 0 bases from V and 1 base from J, with 14 bases in between. The CDR3 has 16 amino acids. Germline loops: CDR1 SGHKS, CDR2 YYEKEE (reference sequence). The CDR3, as DNA: TGTGCCAGCAGCTTGGTACGGCAGGCCATGTCCTACGAGCAGTACTTC. This gives the protein CASSLVRQAMSYEQYF.

V usage is TRBV7-3 and J usage is TRBJ2-1, with 8 bases that match TRBD1. CDR1 is SGHTA, CDR2 FQGTGA, per germline. J gave up 2 bases and V 4 bases, and 13 bases lay outside the gene matches. The CDR3 is made up of 18 amino acids. CDR3 sequence reads: CASSSSGTGNEAYNEQFF. DNA of the CDR3: TGTGCCAGCAGCTCCTCCGGGACAGGTAACGAAGCCTACAATGAGCAGTTCTTC.

The chain recombines TRBV29-1 with TRBJ2-2; possible D gene TRBD2, 6 bases. The CDR3 is 16 residues long. Germline V gene sequence: CDR1 SQVTM, CDR2 ANQGSEA. Trimming shortened V by 4 bases and J by 0 bases, and 15 bases separated the two germline ends. The CDR3: CSVGGVTSSNTGELFF. As DNA, the CDR3 is TGCAGCGTTGGTGGTGTCACTAGCTCGAACACCGGGGAGCTGTTTTTT.